A selection of T cell receptor beta chains follows, all from one sample in a study of T cell repertoires in cytomegalovirus infection. TCRdb re-analysed the reads in MiXCR, keeping a single row per CDR3 protein. Counted here are about 140,000 distinct CDR3 sequences, approximately 30% occurring once; the ten biggest clones make up 45% to 55%. What these receptors recognize is not known. Sequencing was performed on CD8+ T cells from cultured PBMCs, taken from culture after CMV antigen stimulation. The receptors were sampled from a human donor in good health (CMV status not recorded). Some clones in this sample may be carry-over from other donors' samples. CDR3s include the opening cysteine and the closing phenylalanine or tryptophan. A D gene is named only where the DNA matches it firmly. Rows may omit the clone size; those that give it use once, few, many or a size class.

CDR3 protein,CDR3 DNA,V gene,J gene,D gene,clone size
CASSHYRGTEAFF,TGCGCCAGCAGCCATTACAGGGGCACTGAAGCTTTCTTT,TRBV4-1,TRBJ1-1,TRBD1,.
CASSEAAVLLFF,TGTGCCAGCAGTGAGGCTGCAGTACTACTGTTTTTT,TRBV6-1,TRBJ1-4,.,.
CASSQASLNIYEQYF,TGTGCCAGCAGCCAAGCTTCACTAAATATCTACGAGCAGTACTTC,TRBV4-2,TRBJ2-7,.,.
CASSYFQDNEQFF,TGTGCCAGCAGTTACTTCCAGGACAATGAGCAGTTCTTC,TRBV6-5,TRBJ2-1,.,.
CAIMGQPSYGYTF,TGTGCCATCATGGGACAGCCGAGCTATGGCTACACCTTC,TRBV10-3,TRBJ1-2,TRBD1,few
CASSWAGSGPEAFF,TGCGCCAGCAGCTGGGCCGGATCCGGGCCTGAAGCTTTCTTT,TRBV5-1,TRBJ1-1,.,.
CASSPPDTVNDGYTF,TGTGCCAGCAGCCCACCCGACACGGTTAATGATGGCTACACCTTC,TRBV7-9,TRBJ1-2,.,.
CASSATDASGGDPYEQYF,TGTGCCAGCAGTGCCACCGACGCTAGCGGGGGGGACCCCTACGAGCAGTACTTC,TRBV27,TRBJ2-7,TRBD2,.
CASSSGLGANEQFF,TGTGCCAGCAGCTCGGGACTAGGGGCCAATGAGCAGTTCTTC,TRBV7-9,TRBJ2-1,TRBD2,.
CASSSRLNYGYTF,TGTGCCAGCAGCTCTCGGCTTAACTATGGCTACACCTTC,TRBV7-8,TRBJ1-2,.,.
CASSFGGYGDPYGYTF,TGTGCCAGCAGCTTCGGCGGTTATGGGGACCCCTATGGCTACACCTTC,TRBV7-9,TRBJ1-2,.,.
CSVELQGKAFF,TGCAGCGTTGAGCTTCAGGGCAAAGCTTTCTTT,TRBV29-1,TRBJ1-1,.,many
CASSVGTGGEQYF,TGCGCCAGCAGCGTCGGGACAGGGGGAGAGCAGTACTTC,TRBV5-1,TRBJ2-7,TRBD1,few
CASSSRQGAGSPLHF,TGTGCCAGCAGCTCTAGACAGGGGGCTGGTTCACCCCTCCACTTT,TRBV6-5,TRBJ1-6,TRBD1,.
CAISESAGQGSSYEQYF,TGTGCCATCAGTGAGTCGGCTGGACAGGGGTCCTCCTACGAGCAGTACTTC,TRBV10-3,TRBJ2-7,TRBD1,many
CASSQETGVMNTEAFF,TGTGCCAGCAGCCAAGAGACAGGGGTTATGAACACTGAAGCTTTCTTT,TRBV4-2,TRBJ1-1,TRBD1,few
CTTSDPGQDGTRIQETQYF,TGTACCACCAGTGATCCAGGACAGGACGGGACCCGGATTCAAGAGACCCAGTACTTC,TRBV24-1,TRBJ2-5,TRBD1,.
CAIEKGQPTGELFF,TGTGCCATCGAAAAGGGACAGCCCACCGGGGAGCTGTTTTTT,TRBV7-6,TRBJ2-2,TRBD1,few
CASSQEYLWGDEQFF,TGCGCCAGCAGCCAAGAATACCTTTGGGGCGATGAGCAGTTCTTC,TRBV4-3,TRBJ2-1,.,.
CASRVGGNEAFF,TGTGCCAGCAGAGTAGGGGGAAATGAAGCTTTCTTT,TRBV2,TRBJ1-1,.,many
CSVPISGTFDGYTF,TGCAGCGTCCCGATTTCCGGGACCTTTGATGGCTACACCTTC,TRBV29-1,TRBJ1-2,.,once
CASSFLGATDTQYF,TGTGCCAGCAGTTTCCTTGGGGCCACAGATACGCAGTATTTT,TRBV6-5,TRBJ2-3,.,.
CASSYRDRGDGYTF,TGTGCCAGCAGTTACCGGGACAGGGGAGATGGCTACACCTTC,TRBV27,TRBJ1-2,TRBD1,few
CASSLGLISETQYF,TGTGCCAGCAGTCTAGGACTAATCTCAGAGACCCAGTACTTC,TRBV12-3/TRBV12-4,TRBJ2-5,.,once
CASSSGTVSYNEQFF,TGTGCCAGCAGCTCGGGCACAGTCTCCTACAATGAGCAGTTCTTC,TRBV5-5,TRBJ2-1,.,few
CASSERAGGLLGELFF,TGCGCCAGCAGCGAAAGAGCGGGGGGCCTGCTCGGGGAGCTGTTTTTT,TRBV4-1,TRBJ2-2,TRBD2,.
CASSLAQGLNTEAFF,TGTGCCAGCAGCTTGGCACAGGGCCTGAACACTGAAGCTTTCTTT,TRBV5-5,TRBJ1-1,.,.
CASSSSGPRYGYTF,TGTGCCAGCAGCTCCTCGGGGCCTAGGTATGGCTACACCTTC,TRBV12-3/TRBV12-4,TRBJ1-2,.,many
CASTRTASSYNSPLHF,TGTGCCAGCACTAGGACAGCGAGCTCCTATAATTCACCCCTCCACTTT,TRBV2,TRBJ1-6,.,few
CASSLAGGNSPLHF,TGTGCCAGCAGTTTAGCGGGGGGCAATTCACCCCTCCACTTT,TRBV27,TRBJ1-6,.,.
CASSAATPNTEAFF,TGTGCCAGCAGCGCAGCAACTCCGAACACTGAAGCTTTCTTT,TRBV6-2/TRBV6-3,TRBJ1-1,.,many
CSAAGNPTGAGEQYF,TGCAGTGCTGCCGGAAACCCCACAGGGGCCGGAGAGCAGTACTTC,TRBV20-1,TRBJ2-7,TRBD1,.
CASSSGLAVRISTDTQYF,TGTGCCAGCAGTTCCGGACTAGCGGTGCGCATAAGCACAGATACGCAGTATTTT,TRBV27,TRBJ2-3,TRBD2,.
CASSTTTVNTEAFF,TGTGCCAGCAGTACGACGACAGTCAACACTGAAGCTTTCTTT,TRBV28,TRBJ1-1,.,few
CATLNTNYGYTF,TGTGCCACACTGAACACTAACTATGGCTACACCTTC,TRBV6-5,TRBJ1-2,.,few
CASSPIRGETQYF,TGTGCCAGCTCACCAATTCGGGGAGAGACCCAGTACTTC,TRBV18,TRBJ2-5,.,many
CASSLLLMNTEAFF,TGTGCCAGCAGCCTCCTTTTGATGAACACTGAAGCTTTCTTT,TRBV28,TRBJ1-1,.,many